The clone carrying this T cell receptor (beta chain) was recorded once. The antigen remains unidentified. The CDR3 contains 17 residues. These data come from a study of cytomegalovirus exposure and HLA in healthy donors. Study at large: In a later analysis, the approximately 110 validation repertoires were reported to have used the same platform as the roughly 700 first-cohort repertoires.

TCRdb keeps only in-frame clones here, not all; method: immunoSEQ multiplex PCR. The table shows hundreds of thousands of clones, with roughly 89% occurring only once. Study-wide points: Through in vitro validation, a few CMV-associated chains were shown to be specific for CMV antigens. Rarity characterized most TCR sequences, yet some public TCRs appeared in many donors. The authors enumerated around 150 TCR beta chains as linked to cytomegalovirus.

Sequenced: PBMCs. The chain links TRBV12-1 to TRBJ2-3; the DNA was not compared with TRBD2, the D call given in the table. TRBV12-1 is an annotated pseudogene. This TCR was sampled from a woman younger than 30 in good health and CMV-seronegative. This CDR3 is CASSFARASGLTDTQYF. DNA for the CDR3: TGTGCCAGCAGCTTTGCGCGGGCTAGCGGCCTCACAGATACGCAGTATTTT.